This T cell receptor beta chain was obtained from a study of T cell responses to AZD1222 COVID-19 vaccine. Here immunoSEQ multiplex PCR was the method, and the copy in TCRdb shows in-frame clones only, minus some. Of around 50,000 clones listed, 89% are singletons. This CDR3 region has 14 residues. Per the germline V gene, CDR1 is MNHNY and CDR2 is SVGAGI (reference sequence). The V segment lost 7 bases and the J segment 3 bases; nucleotides outside the gene matches: 7. V is TRBV6-6 and J is TRBJ1-2, with 8 positions matching TRBD1. The sequence was collected from an adult who received the AZD1222 COVID-19 vaccine. The sample in question was peripheral blood, obtained 28 days after the second AZD1222 dose. CDR3 in amino acids: CASILDRGDYGYTF. In nucleotides, the CDR3 is TGTGCCAGCATCCTAGACAGGGGAGACTATGGCTACACCTTC.